This record looks at one T cell receptor beta chain sequence and its context. Its matching antigen is unknown. This sample is part of a study of CD8 T cells in ankylosing spondylitis. TCRdb used MiXCR to reprocess the 5' RACE reads, holding one entry per CDR3 protein. The table lists roughly 260,000 distinct CDR3 sequences, over 15% of them singletons. Study-wide points: Prior work had noted some motif variants in reactive arthritis blood and synovial fluid.

Trimming shortened V by 4 bases and J by 6 bases, and 25 bases separated the two germline ends. Germline values: CDR1 SGHRS, CDR2 YFSETQ. CDR3 length equals 18 residues. This clonotype was sampled from a male donor with ankylosing spondylitis or in good health (not recorded which). Sequenced material: blood, either unsorted or a sorted T cell fraction (not recorded which). The V gene is TRBV5-1, the J gene TRBJ1-4; D is undetermined. The CDR3 reads CASSLSNGFVGSDEKLFF. Written as DNA, the CDR3 is TGCGCCAGCAGCCTAAGTAACGGGTTTGTTGGGTCGGATGAAAAACTGTTTTTT.